These 6 T cell receptor beta chains share one sample of origin, sequenced in a study of blood T cell repertoires in COVID-19. The data were produced by immunoSEQ multiplex PCR, yet TCRdb's version contains in-frame clones alone and is incomplete. The sample consists of under 75,000 clones, 80% to 90% of them appearing once. The sample taken for sequencing was peripheral blood. The receptors stem from a woman aged 18-35 years with acute or convalescent COVID-19.

The table lists this clone with a count of one. The chain combines TRBV18 with TRBJ1-2; 8 bases map to TRBD1. CDR1 KGHSH and CDR2 LQKENI come from the germline V gene. The CDR3 loop spans 15 amino acids. Unmatched junction bases numbered 5, after V lost 1 base and J lost 4 bases. The CDR3, as DNA: TGTGCCAGCTCACCACGGACAGGGACTTCCTATGGCTACACCTTC. This gives the protein CASSPRTGTSYGYTF.

The rearrangement links TRBV4-1 to TRBJ2-2, with 7 bases fitting TRBD2. The CDR3 runs 16 residues. J was trimmed by 2 bases and V by 1 base; bases with no gene match: 4. CDR1 and CDR2 (germline): MGHRA, YSYEKL. The CDR3 is CASSQAPGGNTGELFF. CDR3 DNA: TGCGCCAGCAGCCAAGCTCCGGGAGGAAACACCGGGGAGCTGTTTTTT.

The rearrangement uses TRBV10-2 and TRBJ2-7; D not resolved. The CDR3 loop spans 14 amino acids. V was cut by 2 bases and J by 5 bases, with 13 bases left in between. From germline, CDR1 is WSHSY and CDR2 SAAADI. CDR3 amino acids: CASSEMRQGDEQYF. Written as DNA, the CDR3 is TGCGCCAGCAGTGAGATGAGGCAAGGCGACGAGCAGTACTTC.

This clone was seen just once. V and J are TRBV3-1 (or the pseudogene TRBV3-2) and TRBJ2-7; 11 nucleotides align to TRBD1. The V gene end was trimmed by 1 base and the J gene end by 3 bases; junction bases not matched to a gene: 2. Germline CDR1 and CDR2: LGHDT and YNNKEL (reference sequence). The CDR3 has 15 amino acids. Here the CDR3 reads CASSQGGTGGYEQYF. In DNA form, the CDR3 reads TGTGCCAGCAGCCAAGGAGGGACAGGGGGCTACGAGCAGTACTTC.

The V call is TRBV7-2, the J call TRBJ2-5, with 7 positions matching TRBD2. The junction had 11 bases not matched to a gene; V was cut back by 5 bases and J by 5 bases. The V gene's germline CDR1 is SGHTA and CDR2 FQGNSA. This CDR3 spans 15 amino acids. CDR3 bases: TGTGCCAGCAGCCCCTTGGGGGGAGGGTCGGAGACCCAGTACTTC. This gives the protein CASSPLGGGSETQYF.

This clone was counted a single time. The chain employs TRBV2 and TRBJ2-1; 7 bases fit TRBD1. The trim removed 5 bases at V and 8 bases at J, leaving 12 bases unmatched. CDR3 length: 15 residues. In germline, CDR1 is SNHLY, CDR2 FYNNEI. CDR3 sequence: CASSPETGSSYEQFF. The CDR3, as DNA: TGTGCCAGCAGTCCCGAGACAGGGTCCAGTTATGAGCAGTTCTTC.